The text below deals with one TCR beta chain. Antigen unknown. Different DNA sequences within this sample yield the same CDR3. These data originate in a study of shared clonotypes between healthy human individuals. Study-level points and caveats: Genetic and exposure-history diversity was limited by the few donors.

Measured with immunoSEQ multiplex PCR; TCRdb has only the in-frame clones, and not every one. The table has about 490,000 clones, around 73% seen once. Trimming stripped 1 base from V and 1 base from J, with 7 bases between. Germline V gives CDR1 SEHNR, CDR2 FQNEAQ (reference sequence). The CDR3 totals 14 residues. The sequence derives from a woman in her 40s in good health. Some clones in this sample may be carry-over from other donors' samples. The sample consisted of PBMCs. The chain combines TRBV7-9 with TRBJ1-1; the D gene is possibly TRBD1 (6 bases). CDR3 loop: CASSLGGQNTEAFF. CDR3 in DNA: TGTGCCAGCAGCTTAGGGGGACAGAACACTGAAGCTTTCTTT. Drawing the rest from reference TRBV7-9 and TRBJ1-1, the complete variable domain is DTGVSQNPRHKITKRGQNVTFRCDPISEHNRLYWYRQTLGQGPEFLTYFQNEAQLEKSRLLSDRFSAERPKGSFSTLEIQRTEQGDSAMYLCASSLGGQNTEAFFGQGTRLTVV.